The 5 T cell receptor beta chains below were found in one sample sequenced in a study of blood T cell repertoires in COVID-19. The protocol was immunoSEQ multiplex PCR, while the TCRdb copy is restricted to in-frame clones and leaves out a portion. The table has around 120,000 clones, approximately 80% seen once. Input material: peripheral blood. The receptor set was obtained from a man between 65 and 85 years old with acute or convalescent COVID-19.

This clone was counted a single time. The rearrangement uses TRBV6-1 and TRBJ1-5; D gene uncertain. This CDR3 comprises 13 residues. V dropped 3 bases and J dropped 11 bases, with 14 bases sitting between them. In germline, CDR1 is MNHNS, CDR2 SASEGT. This CDR3 is CASSEWGSAAQHF. The DNA of the CDR3 is TGTGCCAGCAGTGAGTGGGGATCAGCGGCCCAGCATTTT.

The CDR3 loop is CASSWHNNANTGELFF. The CDR3, as DNA: TGCGCCAGCAGTTGGCACAACAACGCGAACACCGGGGAGCTGTTTTTT. The J gene is TRBJ2-2, the V gene TRBV10-1; D is ambiguous. This CDR3 is built from 16 residues. Germline-derived CDR1 and CDR2 are WNHNN and SYGVQD (reference sequence). Between the trimmed V and J ends, which lost 5 bases and 0 bases, there was a span of 13 bases.

This rearrangement joins TRBV2 to TRBJ2-3; D unclear. Germline V gene data show CDR1 as SNHLY and CDR2 as FYNNEI. Trimming cost V 3 bases and J 1 base, with 5 bases left between them. This CDR3 spans 13 amino acids. This CDR3 reads CASSETGTDTQYF. In DNA, the CDR3 is TGTGCCAGCAGTGAGACTGGCACAGATACGCAGTATTTT.

Only a few counts were recorded for this clone. The gene calls are TRBV7-3 and TRBJ1-1; 12 bases line up with TRBD1. With V trimmed by 4 bases and J by 10 bases, 4 bases remained unmatched. Germline CDR1 is SGHTA and CDR2 is FQGTGA. The CDR3 is 13 residues long. The CDR3 here is CASSSGTGGAAFF. CDR3 in DNA: TGTGCCAGCAGCTCCGGGACAGGGGGCGCAGCTTTCTTT. Combining the CDR3 with reference TRBV7-3 and TRBJ1-1 gives the whole variable domain GAGVSQTPSNKVTEKGKYVELRCDPISGHTALYWYRQSLGQGPEFLIYFQGTGAADDSGLPNDRFFAVRPEGSVSTLKIQRTERGDSAVYLCASSSGTGGAAFFGQGTRLTVV.

As to this clone: Other nucleotide sequences in the sample specify the same CDR3. The rearrangement uses TRBV19 and TRBJ1-1, with D perhaps matching TRBD1 (5 bases). Germline assignment: CDR1 LNHDA and CDR2 SQIVND (reference sequence). The V end was cut by 3 bases, the J end by 4 bases, with 9 bases between. CDR3 length: 13 amino acids. The CDR3 DNA follows: TGTGCCAGTAGTATTCGGGGGGGCACTGAAGCTTTCTTT. It codes for CASSIRGGTEAFF.